One sample yielded the 7 T cell receptor beta chains listed below, sequenced in a study of brain T cells in children with intractable seizures. Repertoires were generated with immunoSEQ multiplex PCR, while TCRdb's copy carries only in-frame clones and drops some. The sample lists roughly 80,000 clones, about 93% occurring once. The material was peripheral blood, obtained at surgery. These receptors came from a girl aged 2-10 years with Rasmussen encephalitis and intractable seizures.

This clone was recorded only once. The chain uses TRBV28 and TRBJ2-7; TRBD1 agrees at 7 bases. CDR1 MDHEN and CDR2 SYDVKM come from the germline V gene. V was clipped by 7 bases and J by 0 bases; unmatched bases: 3. The CDR3 has 13 amino acids. The CDR3 DNA follows: TGTGCCAGCAAAGGGGACAGCTCCTACGAGCAGTACTTC. It codes for CASKGDSSYEQYF.

The V and J genes are TRBV4-2 and TRBJ2-1; 11 bases line up with TRBD2. Germline V lookup: CDR1 LGHNA, CDR2 YNFKEQ. This CDR3 region has 16 residues. Trimming removed 1 base from V and 8 bases from J; junction bases left unmatched: 7. CDR3 amino acids: CASSQGLAGGPDEQFF. As DNA, the CDR3 is TGTGCCAGCAGCCAAGGGTTAGCGGGGGGGCCGGATGAGCAGTTCTTC.

This rearrangement joins TRBV6-5 to TRBJ2-2; 7 bases are a match to TRBD2. With 4 bases clipped from V and 1 base from J, the junction kept 0 bases outside the gene matches. The CDR3 consists of 14 residues. Germline CDR1 reads MNHEY; CDR2 reads SVGAGI. The CDR3 sequence is CASSWGGNTGELFF. The CDR3 bases are TGTGCCAGCAGTTGGGGGGGGAACACCGGGGAGCTGTTTTTT.

The V and J genes are TRBV2 and TRBJ2-1; 10 nucleotides agree with TRBD2. J gave up 4 bases and V 2 bases, and 2 bases lay outside the gene matches. The CDR3 extends over 15 amino acids. CDR1 and CDR2 (germline): SNHLY, FYNNEI. Written as DNA, the CDR3 is TGTGCCAGCAGTGAACTAGCGGGGGCGTACAATGAGCAGTTCTTC. Encoded protein: CASSELAGAYNEQFF.

A single count supports this clone. The chain joins TRBV29-1 to TRBJ1-2; D remains unclear. The CDR3 totals 14 residues. The germline V gene encodes CDR1 SQVTM and CDR2 ANQGSEA. The ends were cut back, 3 bases at V and 0 bases at J, with 11 bases in the middle. The CDR3 sequence is CSVEMRAANYGYTF. Written as DNA, the CDR3 is TGCAGCGTTGAGATGAGAGCAGCTAACTATGGCTACACCTTC.

This chain links TRBV5-1 with TRBJ2-4, with D uncertain. The CDR3 contains 15 residues. Per the germline V gene, CDR1 is SGHRS and CDR2 is YFSETQ. With 4 bases removed from V and 5 bases from J, the gap between germline ends came to 16 bases. The CDR3: CASSPGSETQNIQYF. CDR3 nucleotides: TGCGCCAGCAGCCCAGGATCCGAAACCCAAAACATTCAGTACTTC. The full variable domain, with the rest looked up from reference TRBV5-1 and TRBJ2-4, is KAGVTQTPRYLIKTRGQQVTLSCSPISGHRSVSWYQQTPGQGLQFLFEYFSETQRNKGNFPGRFSGRQFSNSRSEMNVSTLELGDSALYLCASSPGSETQNIQYFGAGTRLSVL.

V and J are TRBV19 and TRBJ2-1, with D perhaps matching TRBD1 (6 bases). V was trimmed by 1 base and J by 4 bases, leaving 20 bases between them. Germline values: CDR1 LNHDA, CDR2 SQIVND (reference sequence). This CDR3 has 18 residues. This chain's CDR3 is CASSIVGHRNPLYNEQFF. The CDR3 DNA reads as TGTGCCAGTAGTATAGTGGGACACCGAAACCCTCTATACAATGAGCAGTTCTTC.